Included here is one T cell receptor (beta chain) sequence, with context. This clone was observed a handful of times. Its antigen is currently not known. The record has no base qualities; no much larger clone is one base away. The library came from the immunoSEQ multiplex PCR assay. For the multiplex PCR, a mixture combining 60 forward primers for TCR Vbeta segments and 13 reverse primers for TCR Jbeta segments was used. Amplification of the CDR3 region of rearranged TCR beta genes was performed with a multiplex PCR assay on genomic DNA. The amplified TCR beta libraries were sequenced on the Illumina HiSeq System as 87-base-pair reads. The authors' pipeline ran thus. In a later analysis, 80 million or so unique TCR beta chains were counted across the 666 repertoires, and around 10 million of these chains were shared by at least two donors. Raw reads were error-corrected and collapsed into unique sequences with a nearest-neighbor algorithm that merged closely related sequences to remove PCR and sequencing errors. Alignment of CDR3 sequences to IMGT reference sequences was used to assign V, D and J gene segments. Each retained sequence needed at least a six-nucleotide match to both a V gene segment and a J gene segment. A rearrangement counted as productive if the CDR3 had no stop codons and remained in frame with V and J, and every other rearrangement counted as non-productive. Following IMGT convention, CDR3 was defined as the stretch from the second conserved V-encoded cysteine up to the conserved J-encoded phenylalanine. Sequences without an unambiguous match to a single V gene segment were excluded from the earlier analysis of 450 to 750 of the donors. In an earlier analysis of a few hundred of the donors, V segments were called functional above 56.7% productive rearrangements and were called segregating when the between-donor standard deviation exceeded 5%. A statistical classification framework was built to diagnose cytomegalovirus status from the catalog of TCR beta chain sequences. A later analysis assigned V and J genes by comparing TCR nucleotide sequences with IMGT/GENE-DB human TR gene sequences. Using the TCRdist pipeline, a later analysis assigned CDR3 sequences along with most-parsimonious VDJ recombination scenarios. In a later analysis, each TCR beta chain was defined by its CDR3 amino acid sequence together with its V-gene family, and reads without a unique V-gene family were excluded. A later analysis removed 592 highly shared, low-generation-probability nucleotide sequences to deal with suspected cross-contamination and a sequencing artifact. In a later analysis, a clonal expansion index was calculated for each public chain from normalized within-repertoire ranks of inferred template counts. Generation probabilities in a later analysis came from a VDJ recombination model fitted to out-of-frame rearrangements, and those results were checked against IGoR. A later analysis scored TCR-TCR, TCR-HLA and TCR-CMV co-occurrence with hypergeometric tests, applying a repertoire-size bias correction to TCR pairs. False discovery rates were estimated in a later analysis by permuting HLA or CMV assignments 20 times. In a later analysis, co-occurring TCRs were grouped with DBSCAN, and TCRdist sequence similarity was added when clustering was performed within HLA-allele-positive subsets. Co-occurrence clustering excluded repertoires with fewer than 30,000 or more than 120,000 public chains, plus five with anomalous nucleotide sharing. This immuneACCESS table, as held by TCRdb, lists in-frame sequences with V and J called but not all clones. Of the missing ones, under half trace to an unresolved V gene in checked studies; the others have no known cause. D and trimming come from the DNA, and the V and J calls and clone size come from that table. The table for this sample lists around 70,000 clones; around two thirds of them were counted only once. 4.9% of the sample lies in the top ten.

The cohort consisted of 666 healthy bone marrow donors. At the time of sampling, all cohort members were nominally healthy, though unrecorded immune exposures were likely present. The donor tested CMV seropositive, placing the donor among the roughly 300 seropositive members of the cohort. Each donor provided a peripheral blood sample, and peripheral blood mononuclear cells were used for TCR beta sequencing. Genomic DNA extraction from the blood cell samples was performed with the Qiagen DNeasy Blood Extraction Kit. This sample is part of a study of cytomegalovirus exposure and HLA in healthy donors (dated by TCRdb to about 2017). In terms of the full investigation: An earlier analysis of about 530 of the donors reported under 300 Gb of sequence data and around 100 million unique TCR beta sequences obtained from roughly 170 million T cells. Roughly 300 gigabases of sequencing data and tens of millions of unique TCR sequences were included in an early release covering roughly 700 HLA-typed donors. Among the roughly 400 genotyped donors, around 81% belonged to the genetic ancestry cluster associated with self-reported Caucasian donors. The study aimed to test whether cataloging public T cell receptors could reveal signatures of past pathogen exposure. The study used immunosequencing to profile the T cell repertoires of 666 subjects and linked those repertoires to cytomegalovirus serostatus. In addition to the first cohort of approximately 670 subjects, a separate validation cohort of 100 to 150 different subjects was used. The study combined high-throughput TCR immunosequencing, statistical association of individual TCRs with disease status, and machine learning to predict cytomegalovirus infection status. A later analysis re-examined previously published TCR beta repertoires from about 700 donors and added high-resolution HLA genotyping to investigate patterns of TCR occurrence. Rather than using new phenotypic data, the later analysis identified candidate immune exposures from TCR beta sequences and from how often those sequences occurred across donors. An earlier analysis of around 640 of the donors used high-throughput TCR beta sequencing to judge whether each TCR beta V gene segment behaved as functional or pseudogenic. Alongside the repertoire data, information on donor age, sex, ethnicity and CMV serostatus was compiled. A later genetic analysis took genome-wide SNP genotypes for about three fifths of the roughly 700 donors and used that subset as a discovery cohort. All discovery cohort repertoires had been generated on a single sequencing platform. HLA typing included class I and class II loci at four-digit resolution. The number of donors typed differed by locus, with roughly 620-630 for A, B, C, DRB1 and DQB1, roughly 520 for DQA1, about 610 for DPA1, and around 430 for DPB1. Four to six DR-DQ haplotypes were handled as single units for association and clustering, since linkage in the cohort was strong. On average, approximately 250,000 unique TCR beta nucleotide sequences were sequenced per donor among 300 to 500 genotyped donors of the cohort, with approximately 18% of those sequences being non-productive.

Overall study results and their limits: According to the authors, the approach could potentially be generalized to other disease states and immunological phenotypes. For the cohort, immune exposure information was limited to CMV serostatus. A later analysis found that TCR association rates varied across HLA loci, with DRB1 alleles showing the most associated TCRs and HLA-C alleles the fewest. Most TCR sequences were seen in very few donors, while some public TCRs were found in many individuals. Fewer than 20 rarely observed V segments, including chromosome 9 orphons, were excluded from the earlier analysis of several hundred of the donors because counts were too low. Some IMGT-functional V segments, including TRBV6-2 and TRBV6-3, could not be distinguished by the 87-base-pair reads and were therefore excluded. A later analysis associated 16,951 TCR beta sequences with specific HLA alleles at a false discovery rate of 0.05. The classifier was reported to diagnose cytomegalovirus status with high specificity and sensitivity in both the original cohort and the validation cohort. In vitro tests confirmed that a few of the cytomegalovirus-associated TCR beta chains recognize cytomegalovirus antigens. Several of the top co-occurrence clusters appeared to be linked to parvovirus B19, influenza, CMV and Epstein-Barr virus, according to a later analysis. Correlated functional status among segregating V segments might reflect linkage disequilibrium, but an unknown experimental factor could not be ruled out. In a later analysis, HLA-associated TCR beta chains showed more clonal expansion and lower generation probabilities than non-associated chains that were equally common. Most CMV-associated TCR beta chains appeared to be HLA-restricted in a later analysis, and the HLA associations seemed to be driven largely by CMV exposure. Because HLA typing was unavailable for some donors at each locus, only the typed subset was used in association tests. Presence/absence analyses assumed roughly uniform sequencing depth across donors, an assumption that may not hold. This cohort had only TCR beta chains sequenced, and the lack of alpha or paired-chain data limited which features could be detected. An association between a missense DCLRE1C variant and V-gene and J-gene trimming of TCR beta chains was found in a later genetic analysis and replicated in an independent cohort. When HLA alleles, especially DR and DQ, strongly co-occurred, TCR associations were difficult to assign to individual alleles. In a later genetic analysis, fewer N-insertions in productive TCRs were reported among donors in an Asian-associated ancestry cluster than the 666-donor mean. In an earlier analysis of some 500 of the donors, most TCR beta V segments appeared in productive rearrangements about 90% or about 30% of the time, broadly matching IMGT annotations. A cluster of highly shared sequence variants was judged likely to represent a technical artifact of the sequencing pipeline. A further reported finding was that TCR beta sequences accurately predicted the HLA-A and HLA-B alleles for most subjects in the first cohort. The study listed 164 TCR beta chains as associated with cytomegalovirus.

Here V drops 1 base and J drops 5 bases, and the junction holds 9 bases not matched to any gene. Measured from the cysteine to the phenylalanine, the CDR3 is 17 residues long. Of all the DNA, just the CDR3 is kept, 51 bases in frame from base 1. The germline V gene supplies CDR1 SGHRS and CDR2 YFSETQ. Recombination connected TRBV5-1 to TRBJ1-6; a stretch of 7 junction bases matches TRBD1. Sequences were obtained from PBMCs. The TCR sequence derives from a man aged 60 to 75 in good health and CMV-seropositive. Read as DNA, the sequence is TGCGCCAGCAGCTTGAGGCCCGACAGGGCCGATAATTCACCCCTCCACTTT. Translated, it reads CASSLRPDRADNSPLHF.